These 14 T cell receptor beta chains came from one sample sequenced in a study of control samples from healthy donors and cancer patients. The table came from immunoSEQ multiplex PCR; TCRdb's copy has only in-frame clones and leaves some out. The table includes roughly 92,000 clones, roughly 89% detected once. The sample was blood. Receptor source: a woman aged 60 to 75 in good health.

The chain is built from TRBV18 and TRBJ1-1; TRBD1 matches 7 bases. This CDR3 is built from 16 residues. V dropped 3 bases and J dropped 5; count of bases not matched to a gene: 12. From germline, CDR1 is KGHSH and CDR2 LQKENI. CDR3 loop: CASSPLGTGAKTEAFF. The CDR3 DNA follows: TGTGCCAGCTCACCGCTAGGAACAGGGGCCAAAACTGAAGCTTTCTTT. The full variable domain, in which reference TRBV18 and TRBJ1-1 provide the parts outside the CDR3, is NAGVMQNPRHLVRRRGQEARLRCSPMKGHSHVYWYRQLPEEGLKFMVYLQKENIIDESGMPKERFSAEFPKEGPSILRIQQVVRGDSAAYFCASSPLGTGAKTEAFFGQGTRLTVV.

The chain employs TRBV7-9 and TRBJ1-2; TRBD1 might be the D (5 bases). CDR3 size: 15 residues. Germline V lookup: CDR1 SEHNR, CDR2 FQNEAQ (reference sequence). V was trimmed by 7 bases and J by 6 bases, leaving 21 bases between them. CDR3 loop: CASTERGEWYNGYTF. The CDR3 bases are TGTGCCAGCACAGAAAGGGGAGAATGGTATAATGGCTACACCTTC.

The CDR3 protein is CASRTPSATNEKLFF. CDR3 DNA sequence: TGTGCCAGCAGGACCCCCTCTGCAACTAATGAAAAACTGTTTTTT. V usage is TRBV6-5 and J usage is TRBJ1-4, with D unresolved. Looked up from germline, CDR1 is MNHEY and CDR2 is SVGAGI. V was trimmed by 6 bases and J by 0 bases, leaving 11 bases between them. The CDR3 totals 15 residues.

A few counts support this clone. The V call is TRBV3-1 (or the pseudogene TRBV3-2), the J call TRBJ2-7, with D possibly TRBD2 on 5 matching bases. This CDR3 has 11 residues. CDR1 is LGHDT, CDR2 YNNKEL, per germline (reference sequence). Trimming shortened V by 6 bases and J by 5 bases, and 8 bases separated the two germline ends. The CDR3 loop is CASSDGDEQYF. The CDR3 DNA follows: TGTGCCAGCAGTGACGGGGACGAGCAGTACTTC.

This chain connects TRBV3-1 (or the pseudogene TRBV3-2) to TRBJ2-7, with D tentatively TRBD1 or TRBD2 (5 bases each). The germline gives CDR1 LGHDT, CDR2 YNNKEL (reference sequence). V lost 3 bases and J lost 2, with 14 bases in between. The CDR3 runs 15 residues. In nucleotides, the CDR3 is TGTGCCAGCAGCCAGACGACGGGACGGACCTACGAGCAGTACTTC. This gives the protein CASSQTTGRTYEQYF.

Turning to this clone: An end of the junction does not agree with germline; a read error may underlie this. The chain combines TRBV7-7 with TRBJ1-4; tentatively, D is TRBD1 (5 bases). This CDR3 contains 15 residues. Germline loops: CDR1 SSHAT, CDR2 FNYEAQ (reference sequence). In DNA form, the CDR3 reads TGTGCTAGCAGCTTAGGGACTGGGGGGAATGAAAAACTGTTTTTT. It encodes CASSLGTGGNEKLFF.

This clone was counted a single time. The chain joins TRBV7-2 to TRBJ1-4; TRBD1 aligns across 7 bases. The CDR3 runs to 15 residues. Germline loops: CDR1 SGHTA, CDR2 FQGNSA. The trim removed 3 bases at V and 7 bases at J, leaving 8 bases unmatched. The CDR3: CASSFIRTGGEKLFF. The CDR3 DNA reads as TGTGCCAGCAGCTTCATAAGGACAGGCGGTGAAAAACTGTTTTTT.

This chain links TRBV27 with TRBJ1-5; D unresolved. V gave up 6 bases and J gave up 9 bases, with 15 bases separating them. Germline V gene data show CDR1 as MNHEY and CDR2 as SMNVEV (reference sequence). The CDR3 runs 13 residues. The CDR3 DNA is TGTGCCAGCAGCGCCGGCGGAGTGGGGCCCCAGCATTTT. This translates into CASSAGGVGPQHF.

The chain employs TRBV6-2 or TRBV6-3 and TRBJ2-1; D gene ambiguous. The CDR3 sequence is 13 residues long. Germline CDR1 reads MNHEY; CDR2 reads SVGEGT. Trimming pared 6 bases from V and 9 bases from J, leaving 15 bases between. CDR3: CASSLGSGVEQFF. The CDR3 DNA follows: TGTGCCAGCAGCCTCGGTTCAGGCGTTGAGCAGTTCTTC.

The chain recombines TRBV6-5 with TRBJ1-6; a possible D gene is TRBD1 (5 bases). Trimming removed 8 bases from V and 9 bases from J, with 14 bases in between. The CDR3 spans 13 residues. The germline gives CDR1 MNHEY, CDR2 SVGAGI. This CDR3 is CASRLGAGSPLHF. CDR3 DNA sequence: TGTGCCAGCCGTCTAGGGGCTGGTTCACCCCTCCACTTT.

The J gene is TRBJ1-1, the V gene TRBV11-3; no firm D call. CDR3 length equals 13 residues. Trimming pared 5 bases from V and 5 bases from J, leaving 12 bases between. The germline CDR1 and CDR2 sequences are SGHNT and YENEEA. CDR3 DNA: TGTGCCAGCAGCCAAACAGCGGGGACTGAAGCTTTCTTT. The encoded protein is CASSQTAGTEAFF.

This rearrangement joins TRBV7-9 to TRBJ1-2, with TRBD1 as a possible D gene (6 bases). CDR1 is SEHNR, CDR2 FQNEAQ, per germline (reference sequence). The V and J ends lost 5 bases and 7 bases respectively, with 14 bases between them. The CDR3 spans 13 residues. The CDR3, as DNA: TGTGCCAGCAGCCCGAAGGGGGTTACTGGCTACACCTTC. Protein product: CASSPKGVTGYTF.

The chain links TRBV30 to TRBJ1-1; perhaps TRBD1 as D (5 bases). Germline V gene sequence: CDR1 GTSNPN, CDR2 SVGIG (reference sequence). V lost 1 base and J lost 5, with 14 bases in between. This CDR3 is built from 14 residues. CDR3 loop: CAWSGGPGGTEAFF. In DNA, the CDR3 is TGTGCCTGGAGTGGGGGCCCGGGGGGAACTGAAGCTTTCTTT.

V usage is TRBV6-5 and J usage is TRBJ2-1; the D is unclear. Between the trimmed V and J ends, which lost 5 bases and 2 bases, there was a span of 10 bases. Germline values: CDR1 MNHEY, CDR2 SVGAGI. The CDR3 has 14 residues. The CDR3: CASSIGRTYNEQFF. DNA for the CDR3: TGTGCCAGCAGTATCGGAAGGACCTACAATGAGCAGTTCTTC.